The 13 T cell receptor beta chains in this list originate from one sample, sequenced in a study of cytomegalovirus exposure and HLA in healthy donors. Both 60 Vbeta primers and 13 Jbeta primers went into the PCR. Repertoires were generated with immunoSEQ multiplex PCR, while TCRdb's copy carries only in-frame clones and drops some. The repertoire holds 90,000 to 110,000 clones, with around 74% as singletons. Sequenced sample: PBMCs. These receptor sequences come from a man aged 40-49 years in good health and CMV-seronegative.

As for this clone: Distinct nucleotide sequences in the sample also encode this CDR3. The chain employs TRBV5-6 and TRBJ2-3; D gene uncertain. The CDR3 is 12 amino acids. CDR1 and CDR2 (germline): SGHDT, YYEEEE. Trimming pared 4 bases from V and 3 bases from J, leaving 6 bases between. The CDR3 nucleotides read TGTGCCAGCAGCCCAGGAACAGATACGCAGTATTTT. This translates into CASSPGTDTQYF.

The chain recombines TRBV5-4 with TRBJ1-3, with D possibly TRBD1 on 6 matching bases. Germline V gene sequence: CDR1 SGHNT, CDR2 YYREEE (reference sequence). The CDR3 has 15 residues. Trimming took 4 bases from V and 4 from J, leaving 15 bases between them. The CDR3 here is CASSREQGSGNTIYF. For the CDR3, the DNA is TGTGCCAGCAGCAGGGAACAGGGCTCCGGAAACACCATATATTTT.

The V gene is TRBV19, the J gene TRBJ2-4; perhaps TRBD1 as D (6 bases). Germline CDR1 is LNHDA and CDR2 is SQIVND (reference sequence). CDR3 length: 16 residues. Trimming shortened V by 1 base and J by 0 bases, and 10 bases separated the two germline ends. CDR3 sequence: CASSIGTELAKNIQYF. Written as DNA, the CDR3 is TGTGCCAGTAGTATAGGGACAGAACTAGCCAAAAACATTCAGTACTTC.

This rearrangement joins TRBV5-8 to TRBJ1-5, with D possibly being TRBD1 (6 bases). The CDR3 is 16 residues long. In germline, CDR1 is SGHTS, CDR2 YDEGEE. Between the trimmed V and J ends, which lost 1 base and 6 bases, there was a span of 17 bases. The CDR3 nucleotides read TGTGCCAGCAGCTTGAGTAACAGGGCATTCGGTCAGCCCCAGCATTTT. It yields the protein CASSLSNRAFGQPQHF.

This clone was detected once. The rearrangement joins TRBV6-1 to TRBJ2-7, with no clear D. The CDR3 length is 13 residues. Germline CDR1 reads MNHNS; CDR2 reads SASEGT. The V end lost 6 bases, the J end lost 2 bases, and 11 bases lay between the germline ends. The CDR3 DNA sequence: TGTGCCAGCAGACGCCAGGCCGCCTACGAGCAGTACTTC. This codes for CASRRQAAYEQYF.

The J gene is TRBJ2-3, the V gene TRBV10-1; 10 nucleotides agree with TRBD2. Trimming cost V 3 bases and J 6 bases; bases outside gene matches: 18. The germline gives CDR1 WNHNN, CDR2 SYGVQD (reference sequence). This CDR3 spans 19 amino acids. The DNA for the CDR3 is TGCGCCAGCAGTGATGGACTAGCGGACAACCTATTCCCGTCGGATACGCAGTATTTT. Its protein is CASSDGLADNLFPSDTQYF.

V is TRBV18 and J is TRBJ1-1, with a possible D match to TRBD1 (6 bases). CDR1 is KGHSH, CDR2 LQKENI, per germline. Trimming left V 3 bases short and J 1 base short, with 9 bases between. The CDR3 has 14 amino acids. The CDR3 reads CASSPQGWNTEAFF. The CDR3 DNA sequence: TGTGCCAGCTCACCCCAGGGGTGGAACACTGAAGCTTTCTTT.

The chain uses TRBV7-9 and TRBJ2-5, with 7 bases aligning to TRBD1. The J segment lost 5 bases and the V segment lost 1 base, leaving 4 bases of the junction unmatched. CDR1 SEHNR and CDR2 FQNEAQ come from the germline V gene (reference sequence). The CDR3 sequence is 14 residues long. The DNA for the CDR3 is TGTGCCAGCAGCTTAGTCGACAGGGTGGAGACCCAGTACTTC. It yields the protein CASSLVDRVETQYF. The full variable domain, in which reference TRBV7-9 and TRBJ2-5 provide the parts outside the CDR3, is DTGVSQNPRHKITKRGQNVTFRCDPISEHNRLYWYRQTLGQGPEFLTYFQNEAQLEKSRLLSDRFSAERPKGSFSTLEIQRTEQGDSAMYLCASSLVDRVETQYFGPGTRLLVL.

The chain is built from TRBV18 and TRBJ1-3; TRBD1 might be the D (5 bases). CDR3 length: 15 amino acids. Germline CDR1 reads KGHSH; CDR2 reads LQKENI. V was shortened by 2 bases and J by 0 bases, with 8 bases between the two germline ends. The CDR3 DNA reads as TGTGCCAGCTCACCAAATCAGGGCTCTGGAAACACCATATATTTT. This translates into CASSPNQGSGNTIYF.

The CDR3 here is CASSVTSGNTIYF. The CDR3 bases are TGTGCCAGCAGTGTGACATCTGGAAACACCATATATTTT. This chain connects TRBV6-5 to TRBJ1-3, with D unclear. V lost 5 bases and J lost 1, with 6 bases in between. Germline assignment: CDR1 MNHEY and CDR2 SVGAGI. The CDR3 length is 13 residues.

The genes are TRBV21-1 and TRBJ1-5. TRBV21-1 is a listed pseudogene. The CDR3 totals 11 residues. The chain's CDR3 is CASSPSQPQHF. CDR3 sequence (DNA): TGTGCCAGCAGCCCTAGTCAGCCCCAGCATTTT.

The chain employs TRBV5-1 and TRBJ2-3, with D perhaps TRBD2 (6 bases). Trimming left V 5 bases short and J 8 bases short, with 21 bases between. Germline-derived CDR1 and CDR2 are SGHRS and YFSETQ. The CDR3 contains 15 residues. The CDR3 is CASSYAGRESGTQYF. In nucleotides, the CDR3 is TGCGCCAGCAGTTACGCGGGGCGTGAGTCCGGTACGCAGTATTTT.

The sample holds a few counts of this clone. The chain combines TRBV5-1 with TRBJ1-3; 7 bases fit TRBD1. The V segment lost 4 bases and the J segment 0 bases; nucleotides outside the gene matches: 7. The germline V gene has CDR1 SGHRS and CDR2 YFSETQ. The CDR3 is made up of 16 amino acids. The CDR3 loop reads CASSVGQVFSGNTIYF. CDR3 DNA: TGCGCCAGCAGCGTAGGACAGGTATTCTCTGGAAACACCATATATTTT.